A selection of T cell receptor beta chains follows, all from one sample in a study of Graves' ophthalmopathy and Graves' hyperthyroidism. TCRdb used MiXCR to reprocess the multiplex PCR reads, holding one entry per CDR3 protein. The sample holds 740,000 or so distinct CDR3 sequences, about 44% seen once. The sample taken for sequencing was peripheral blood. Source of these receptors: an adult man with Graves' ophthalmopathy. Each CDR3 is given with its conserved first and last residue. D genes are given only for firm matches. Where a row states a size, it is once, few, many or the class of an expanded clone; other rows omit it.

D: TRBD1
J: TRBJ2-6
V: TRBV20-1
size: few
CDR3: CSAMRQGAPLGGANVLTF
DNA: TGCAGTGCTATGCGACAGGGGGCCCCCTTAGGTGGGGCCAACGTCCTGACTTTC

D: -
J: TRBJ1-2
V: TRBV10-3
size: -
CDR3: CASSPTGYDCGYTF
DNA: -

D: TRBD1
J: TRBJ2-7
V: TRBV6-1
size: -
CDR3: CASSERGGLYEQYF
DNA: TGTGCCAGCAGTGAACGAGGGGGCCTGTACGAGCAGTACTTC

D: TRBD1
J: TRBJ2-3
V: TRBV20-1
size: once
CDR3: CSAQIQGVPTDTQYF
DNA: TGCAGTGCTCAAATACAGGGGGTCCCCACAGATACGCAGTATTTT

D: -
J: TRBJ2-7
V: TRBV29-1
size: many
CDR3: CSVGGYEQYF
DNA: TGCAGCGTTGGAGGCTACGAGCAGTACTTC

D: -
J: TRBJ1-1
V: TRBV7-9
size: -
CDR3: CASSPGNGAFF
DNA: TGTGCCAGCAGCCCAGGCAATGGAGCTTTCTTT

D: TRBD2
J: TRBJ2-5
V: TRBV29-1
size: many
CDR3: CSVEGTSGGGETQYF
DNA: TGCAGCGTTGAAGGGACTAGCGGGGGAGGTGAGACCCAGTACTTC

D: TRBD2
J: TRBJ2-2
V: TRBV4-3
size: few
CDR3: CASSTSGNTGELFF
DNA: TGCGCCAGCTCGACTAGCGGGAACACCGGGGAGCTGTTTTTT

D: TRBD1
J: TRBJ1-5
V: TRBV29-1
size: -
CDR3: CSVVGQGEGSNQPQHF
DNA: TGCAGCGTCGTGGGACAGGGGGAAGGAAGCAATCAGCCCCAGCATTTT

D: TRBD2
J: TRBJ2-5
V: TRBV9
size: -
CDR3: CASSQLAGGDQETQYF
DNA: TGTGCCAGCAGCCAACTAGCGGGGGGAGACCAAGAGACCCAGTACTTC

D: -
J: TRBJ1-4
V: TRBV25-1
size: -
CDR3: CASSEPKGGLGALFF
DNA: TGTGCCAGCAGTGAACCGAAGGGTGGCCTCGGAGCACTGTTTTTT

D: -
J: TRBJ2-5
V: TRBV7-9
size: many
CDR3: CASSLPPMETQYF
DNA: TGTGCCAGCAGCCTCCCCCCGATGGAGACCCAGTACTTC

D: TRBD1
J: TRBJ1-2
V: TRBV10-3
size: -
CDR3: CAISDRRDRASGYTF
DNA: TGTGCCATCAGCGATCGTCGGGACAGGGCAAGTGGCTACACCTTC

D: -
J: TRBJ1-6
V: TRBV29-1
size: -
CDR3: CSVDGQSNSPLHF
DNA: TGCAGCGTTGATGGCCAGAGCAATTCACCCCTCCACTTT

D: -
J: TRBJ2-5
V: TRBV7-9
size: many
CDR3: CASSLGSTAEETQYF
DNA: TGTGCCAGCAGCTTAGGGTCGACAGCGGAAGAGACCCAGTACTTC

D: -
J: TRBJ1-1
V: TRBV19
size: -
CDR3: CAEGRGMNSEAIF
DNA: TGTGCCGAGGGGCGAGGCATGAACTCTGAAGCTATCTTT

D: -
J: TRBJ1-6
V: TRBV2
size: many
CDR3: CASQKEVMANSPLHF
DNA: TGTGCCAGCCAAAAGGAGGTAATGGCAAATTCACCCCTCCACTTT

D: -
J: TRBJ2-7
V: TRBV5-1
size: many
CDR3: CASSAGTYEQYF
DNA: TGCGCCAGCTCGGCCGGTACCTACGAGCAGTACTTC

D: TRBD1
J: TRBJ1-2
V: TRBV19
size: -
CDR3: CASKGDSRPVYGYTF
DNA: TGTGCCAGTAAGGGGGACAGCAGACCTGTCTATGGCTACACCTTC

D: -
J: TRBJ2-2
V: TRBV20-1
size: few
CDR3: CSANKGDTGELFF
DNA: TGCAGTGCTAATAAAGGGGATACCGGGGAGCTGTTTTTT

D: -
J: TRBJ1-6
V: TRBV10-3
size: -
CDR3: CAISVGTVGSSPLHF
DNA: TGTGCCATCAGTGTGGGTACAGTAGGTAGTTCACCCCTCCACTTT

D: TRBD1
J: TRBJ1-3
V: TRBV4-3
size: -
CDR3: CASSPNDRDGNTIYF
DNA: TGCGCCAGCAGCCCTAACGACAGGGATGGAAACACCATATATTTT

D: -
J: TRBJ1-2
V: TRBV5-5
size: few
CDR3: CASTFSGRDGYTF
DNA: TGTGCCAGCACCTTCTCGGGGCGGGATGGCTACACCTTC

D: -
J: TRBJ1-1
V: TRBV10-3
size: -
CDR3: CASRGQTEAFF
DNA: TGTGCCAGCCGAGGACAGACTGAAGCTTTCTTT

D: -
J: TRBJ2-5
V: TRBV19
size: few
CDR3: CASSTDTQQETQYF
DNA: TGTGCCAGTAGTACGGACACCCAACAAGAGACCCAGTACTTC